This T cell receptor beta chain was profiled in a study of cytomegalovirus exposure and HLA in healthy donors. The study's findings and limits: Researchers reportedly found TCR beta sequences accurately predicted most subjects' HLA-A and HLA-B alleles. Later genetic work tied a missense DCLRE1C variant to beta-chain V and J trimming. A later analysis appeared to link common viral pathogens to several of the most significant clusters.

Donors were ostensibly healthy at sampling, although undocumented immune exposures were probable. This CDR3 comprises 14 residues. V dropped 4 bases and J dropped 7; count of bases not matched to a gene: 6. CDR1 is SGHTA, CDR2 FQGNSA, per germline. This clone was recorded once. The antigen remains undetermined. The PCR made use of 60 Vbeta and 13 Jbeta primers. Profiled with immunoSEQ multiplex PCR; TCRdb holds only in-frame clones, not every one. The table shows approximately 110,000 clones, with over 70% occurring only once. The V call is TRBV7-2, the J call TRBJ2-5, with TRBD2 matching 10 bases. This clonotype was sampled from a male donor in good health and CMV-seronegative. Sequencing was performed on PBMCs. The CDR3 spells CASSSSGRGVTQYF. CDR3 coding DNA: TGTGCCAGCAGCTCCAGCGGGAGGGGAGTGACCCAGTACTTC. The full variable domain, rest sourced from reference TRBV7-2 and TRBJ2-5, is GAGVSQSPSNKVTEKGKDVELRCDPISGHTALYWYRQSLGQGLEFLIYFQGNSAPDKSGLPSDRFSAERTGGSVSTLTIQRTQQEDSAVYLCASSSSGRGVTQYFGPGTRLLVL.